Below are 31 T cell receptor beta chains sequenced from a single sample in a study of early T cells in non-severe SARS-CoV-2 infection. TCRdb recomputed calls from the 5' RACE reads with MiXCR, one row per CDR3 protein. The sample consists of approximately 29,000 distinct CDR3 sequences, 5.8% of them appearing once. The sequenced sample was whole blood. These receptors were taken from an adult who was a healthcare worker with PCR-confirmed SARS-CoV-2 infection or an uninfected control (not recorded which).

This clonotype was counted ten times or more. The J gene is TRBJ1-5, the V gene TRBV7-9; no clear D. Trimming pared 0 bases from V and 2 bases from J, leaving 5 bases between. Germline V gene sequence: CDR1 SEHNR, CDR2 FQNEAQ (reference sequence). The CDR3 covers 14 residues. The CDR3 protein is CASSLAAGNQPQHF. CDR3 bases: TGTGCCAGCAGCTTAGCGGCTGGCAATCAGCCCCAGCATTTT.

The genes are TRBV7-9 and TRBJ2-7; D unresolved. The CDR3 contains 14 residues. Germline CDR1 reads SEHNR; CDR2 reads FQNEAQ (reference sequence). Trimming removed 5 bases at V and 3 bases at J, with 14 bases between. The CDR3 sequence: CASSPTGLVYEQYF. The CDR3 DNA follows: TGTGCCAGCAGCCCAACCGGGTTAGTCTACGAGCAGTACTTC.

This clonotype was counted ten times or more. The chain joins TRBV4-2 to TRBJ1-3; D ambiguous. Trimming pared 0 bases from V and 0 bases from J, leaving 6 bases between. Germline CDR1 reads LGHNA; CDR2 reads YNFKEQ. The CDR3 is 15 residues long. The CDR3 sequence: CASSQDLPSGNTIYF. The DNA of the CDR3 is TGTGCCAGCAGCCAAGATCTCCCCTCTGGAAACACCATATATTTT.

In the case of this clonotype: A much bigger clone sits one base away, suggesting this may be a read error. The chain employs TRBV20-1 and TRBJ2-3; tentative D call: TRBD2 (6 bases). This CDR3 region has 15 residues. The V end lost 5 bases, the J end lost 3 bases, and 18 bases lay between the germline ends. In germline, CDR1 is DFQATT, CDR2 SNEGSKA (reference sequence). CDR3 nucleotides: TGCAGTGCTGCCCGCAGGAGGGCCTTTACAGATACGCAGTATTTT. Its translation is CSAARRRAFTDTQYF.

This clonotype was detected many times. J is TRBJ2-5 and V is TRBV28, with 10 bases that match TRBD2. Per the germline V gene, CDR1 is MDHEN and CDR2 is SYDVKM. The CDR3 runs to 15 residues. Germline trimming cut 3 bases from V and 2 bases from J; bases unmatched to any gene: 3. CDR3 DNA: TGTGCCAGCAGTTTTTCGACTAGCGGGCAAGAGACCCAGTACTTC. Amino acid sequence: CASSFSTSGQETQYF.

As to this clonotype: Possible read error: a much larger clone is one base away. The chain couples TRBV29-1 to TRBJ2-3; tentatively, D is TRBD1 or TRBD2 (5 bases each). V was shortened by 7 bases and J by 5 bases, with 16 bases between the two germline ends. This CDR3 is 13 amino acids long. Germline-derived CDR1 and CDR2 are SQVTM and ANQGSEA. The CDR3 DNA reads TGCAGCGCCCGAAGCAGGGACGGAGATACGCAGTATTTT. Amino acids: CSARSRDGDTQYF.

This clonotype was recorded at least ten times. V is TRBV10-3 and J is TRBJ1-5; D call uncertain. V lost 5 bases and J lost 0, with 14 bases in between. The CDR3 is made up of 16 amino acids. Germline CDR1 ENHRY, CDR2 SYGVKD. The CDR3 sequence: CAISTQDGYSNQPQHF. Written as DNA, the CDR3 is TGTGCCATCAGTACCCAGGACGGGTATAGCAATCAGCCCCAGCATTTT.

This clonotype came up many times. This chain uses TRBV5-8 with TRBJ1-1; 12 nucleotides line up with TRBD1. This CDR3 is 18 amino acids long. Germline CDR1 and CDR2: SGHTS and YDEGEE. V was pared by 3 bases and J by 0 bases, with 9 bases of the junction left unmatched. CDR3 coding DNA: TGTGCCAGCAGCTGGGGACGGGACAGGGGGCGCCTGAACACTGAAGCTTTCTTT. Its protein is CASSWGRDRGRLNTEAFF.

This clonotype was detected many times. The V call is TRBV7-9, the J call TRBJ2-7, with D uncertain. CDR3 length: 13 amino acids. The germline V gene has CDR1 SEHNR and CDR2 FQNEAQ (reference sequence). V lost 1 base and J lost 5, with 9 bases in between. CDR3 DNA sequence: TGTGCCAGCAGCTTAGATGGATCCGACGAGCAGTACTTC. This sequence encodes CASSLDGSDEQYF.

This clonotype has ten or more counts. This rearrangement joins TRBV2 to TRBJ2-5; TRBD2 matches 7 bases. The CDR3 runs to 14 residues. V trimming: 2 bases; J trimming: 5 bases; junction bases outside the gene matches: 5. Germline CDR1 and CDR2: SNHLY and FYNNEI. The CDR3 DNA follows: TGTGCCAGCAGTGAACGGCGGGGAGGGGAGACCCAGTACTTC. This translates into CASSERRGGETQYF.

The genes are TRBV24-1 and TRBJ1-1, with TRBD1 identical over 7 bases. V shed 7 bases and J 8 bases; nucleotides not matched to a gene: 6. Per the germline V gene, CDR1 is KGHDR and CDR2 is SFDVKD. The CDR3 spans 12 residues. The CDR3 nucleotides are TGTGCCACCAGCGCGACAGGGCGAGAAGCTTTCTTT. Translated: CATSATGREAFF.

This clonotype was counted only a few times. The genes are TRBV14 and TRBJ1-2; 10 nucleotides line up with TRBD1. The V and J ends lost 6 bases and 3 bases, in that order; junction bases with no gene match: 10. Germline values: CDR1 SGHDN, CDR2 FVKESK. The CDR3 covers 16 residues. As DNA, the CDR3 is TGTGCCAGCAGGCAGTCCCGGGACAGGGGATACTATGGCTACACCTTC. It encodes CASRQSRDRGYYGYTF.

This clonotype was seen ten or more times. The J gene is TRBJ1-2, the V gene TRBV29-1; weak D call: TRBD1 (6 bases). Germline CDR1 and CDR2: SQVTM and ANQGSEA. The CDR3 is 13 amino acids. V lost 7 bases and J lost 4, with 16 bases in between. CDR3 in amino acids: CSAVDGGGYGYTF. In nucleotides, the CDR3 is TGCAGCGCCGTTGACGGGGGCGGCTATGGCTACACCTTC.

This clonotype has at least ten counts. The V and J genes are TRBV29-1 and TRBJ2-5; TRBD1 agrees at 7 bases. This CDR3 has 12 residues. After removal of 7 bases from V and 1 base from J, the junction contained 3 bases not matched to a gene. In germline, CDR1 is SQVTM, CDR2 ANQGSEA. The CDR3 loop is CSGYRGQETQYF. In DNA form, the CDR3 reads TGCAGCGGGTACAGGGGCCAAGAGACCCAGTACTTC.

This clonotype has a count of ten or more. The chain employs TRBV11-2 and TRBJ2-7; no clear D. The V gene lost 0 bases and the J gene lost 3 bases, with 9 bases spanning the gap. This CDR3 is built from 14 residues. Germline V gene data show CDR1 as SGHAT and CDR2 as FQNNGV. This CDR3 is CASSLEIQRYEQYF. CDR3 bases: TGTGCCAGCAGCTTAGAGATACAGCGCTACGAGCAGTACTTC. The variable domain in full, completed from reference TRBV11-2 and TRBJ2-7, reads EAGVAQSPRYKIIEKRQSVAFWCNPISGHATLYWYQQILGQGPKLLIQFQNNGVVDDSQLPKDRFSAERLKGVDSTLKIQPAKLEDSAVYLCASSLEIQRYEQYFGPGTRLTVT.

This clonotype was detected ten times or more. This chain connects TRBV5-5 to TRBJ2-1; TRBD2 matches at 13 bases. Unmatched junction bases numbered 6, after V lost 6 bases and J lost 9 bases. This CDR3 region has 14 residues. Germline V lookup: CDR1 SGHKS, CDR2 YYEKEE (reference sequence). Written as DNA, the CDR3 is TGTGCCAGCAATGGACTAGCGGGAGCCGGTGAGCAGTTCTTC. Its protein is CASNGLAGAGEQFF.

In its sample, this clonotype was seen many times. This rearrangement joins TRBV20-1 to TRBJ2-3; TRBD2 aligns across 8 bases. Losses at the gene ends were 3 bases for V and 0 bases for J; bases not matched to a gene: 11. The CDR3 length is 17 residues. Per germline, CDR1 DFQATT and CDR2 SNEGSKA (reference sequence). CDR3 sequence: CSARELKRGPSTDTQYF. CDR3 bases: TGCAGTGCTAGGGAACTTAAGCGGGGGCCCAGCACAGATACGCAGTATTTT.

This clonotype was observed many times. This chain joins TRBV3-1 and TRBJ2-5; 11 bases are shared with TRBD1. Germline loops: CDR1 LGHDT, CDR2 YNNKEL (reference sequence). The V segment lost 5 bases and the J segment 1 base; nucleotides outside the gene matches: 6. CDR3 length: 16 amino acids. CDR3 DNA sequence: TGTGCCAGCAGCTATTCCGGGACAGGGGGCCAAGAGACCCAGTACTTC. This gives the protein CASSYSGTGGQETQYF.

This clonotype showed up just a few times. The gene calls are TRBV11-2 and TRBJ1-3; D gene unclear. Between the trimmed V and J ends, which lost 1 base and 0 bases, there was a span of 7 bases. This CDR3 comprises 15 residues. Germline V gives CDR1 SGHAT, CDR2 FQNNGV. In DNA form, the CDR3 reads TGTGCCAGCAGCTTAGGCGGCCTCTCTGGAAACACCATATATTTT. Protein sequence: CASSLGGLSGNTIYF.

This clonotype was counted at least ten times. The V gene is TRBV7-3, the J gene TRBJ2-5; 13 bases fit TRBD2. V lost 4 bases to trimming and J lost 4 bases; unmatched junction nucleotides: 12. The CDR3 is 18 amino acids. Per germline, CDR1 SGHTA and CDR2 FQGTGA. CDR3 region: CASSSGTSGIFGLETQYF. The CDR3 nucleotides are TGTGCCAGCAGCTCCGGGACTAGCGGGATCTTCGGCCTAGAGACCCAGTACTTC.

The sample holds many counts of this clonotype. The rearrangement joins TRBV20-1 to TRBJ2-2; TRBD2 agrees at 8 bases. The CDR3 totals 14 residues. In germline, CDR1 is DFQATT, CDR2 SNEGSKA (reference sequence). J gave up 7 bases and V 3 bases, and 7 bases lay outside the gene matches. In DNA form, the CDR3 reads TGCAGTGCTAGTGCCGGGACTAGGTTCGGGGAGCTGTTTTTT. Amino acid sequence: CSASAGTRFGELFF.

There are many counts of this clonotype. The chain combines TRBV12-3 or TRBV12-4 with TRBJ2-5; D is undetermined. The V and J ends lost 2 bases and 5 bases respectively, with 18 bases between them. The CDR3 sequence is 16 residues long. The CDR3 here is CASSLSGSHSQETQYF. The CDR3 nucleotides read TGTGCCAGCAGTTTATCCGGGTCCCACTCCCAGGAGACCCAGTACTTC.

The sample holds a few counts of this clonotype. The V call is TRBV18, the J call TRBJ2-2, with a tentative D call TRBD1 (5 bases). The CDR3 is 14 residues long. CDR1 and CDR2 from the germline V gene are KGHSH and LQKENI. The V and J ends lost 3 bases and 7 bases respectively, with 12 bases between them. CDR3 loop: CASSPAQGYGELFF. The CDR3 nucleotides read TGTGCCAGCTCACCGGCGCAGGGCTACGGGGAGCTGTTTTTT.

There are many counts of this clonotype. This chain links TRBV29-1 with TRBJ1-1; D not certain. Germline CDR1 and CDR2: SQVTM and ANQGSEA. There are 12 residues in the CDR3. Trimming took 7 bases from V and 6 from J, leaving 15 bases between them. The CDR3 is CSGLRGRAEAFF. The CDR3 nucleotides are TGCAGCGGCCTACGCGGGCGAGCTGAAGCTTTCTTT.

The sample holds many counts of this clonotype. This chain uses TRBV4-2 with TRBJ2-7; 9 bases line up with TRBD2. The ends lost 4 bases at V and 0 bases at J; junction bases unmatched: 16. This CDR3 is built from 19 residues. The germline gives CDR1 LGHNA, CDR2 YNFKEQ. CDR3 region: CASSPRAPRLAVSSYEQYF. The CDR3 DNA sequence: TGTGCCAGCAGCCCCAGGGCCCCCAGACTAGCGGTTAGCTCCTACGAGCAGTACTTC.

This clonotype showed up many times. The J gene is TRBJ2-7, the V gene TRBV7-9, with 7 bases fitting TRBD1. After removal of 6 bases from V and 5 bases from J, the junction contained 4 bases not matched to a gene. Germline V gene lookup returns CDR1 SEHNR and CDR2 FQNEAQ (reference sequence). The CDR3 runs to 12 residues. The CDR3 bases are TGTGCCAGCAGTCCTACAGGGGACGAGCAGTACTTC. It translates to CASSPTGDEQYF.

This clonotype was detected ten times or more. This CDR3 reads CASSLGAGGSQPQHF. The DNA of the CDR3 is TGTGCCAGCAGCTTAGGGGCAGGGGGTTCTCAGCCCCAGCATTTT. The genes are TRBV13 and TRBJ1-5, with TRBD1 matching 7 bases. This CDR3 has 15 amino acids. Losses at the gene ends were 0 bases for V and 6 bases for J; bases not matched to a gene: 5. Germline lookup yields CDR1 PRHDT and CDR2 FYEKMQ (reference sequence).

V gene TRBV12-3 or TRBV12-4 combines with J gene TRBJ2-7; 7 bases are a match to TRBD1. CDR3 length: 14 amino acids. The V gene end was trimmed by 1 base and the J gene end by 6 bases; junction bases not matched to a gene: 6. The CDR3 region is CASSLGADRREQYF. CDR3 in DNA: TGTGCCAGCAGTTTAGGGGCGGACAGGCGCGAGCAGTACTTC.

The CDR3 coding sequence is TGTGCCAGCAGCTTAACGGACAGCGGGAATTCACCCCTCCACTTT. This encodes CASSLTDSGNSPLHF. The gene calls are TRBV11-1 and TRBJ1-6, with D possibly TRBD1 on 6 matching bases. The CDR3 covers 15 residues. The V end was cut by 2 bases, the J end by 7 bases, with 12 bases between. Germline-derived CDR1 and CDR2 are SGHAT and FQDESV (reference sequence).

This clonotype showed up many times. V gene TRBV20-1 combines with J gene TRBJ2-7; no clear D gene. Germline CDR1 reads DFQATT; CDR2 reads SNEGSKA (reference sequence). With 3 bases removed from V and 2 bases from J, the gap between germline ends came to 5 bases. The CDR3 length is 11 residues. In nucleotides, the CDR3 is TGCAGTGCTAGGGTAACCTACGAGCAGTACTTC. Translating gives CSARVTYEQYF.

Concerning this clonotype: A read error is possible here, since a much larger clone lies one base away. The chain has TRBV5-4 and TRBJ2-7; the match to TRBD2 covers 11 bases. Germline V gene sequence: CDR1 SGHNT, CDR2 YYREEE (reference sequence). The CDR3 length is 16 residues. The V segment lost 4 bases and the J segment 2 bases; nucleotides outside the gene matches: 8. DNA for the CDR3: TGTGCCAGCAGCGAACCGACTAGCGGGGCGGCCTACGAGCAGTACTTC. Translated, it gives CASSEPTSGAAYEQYF.